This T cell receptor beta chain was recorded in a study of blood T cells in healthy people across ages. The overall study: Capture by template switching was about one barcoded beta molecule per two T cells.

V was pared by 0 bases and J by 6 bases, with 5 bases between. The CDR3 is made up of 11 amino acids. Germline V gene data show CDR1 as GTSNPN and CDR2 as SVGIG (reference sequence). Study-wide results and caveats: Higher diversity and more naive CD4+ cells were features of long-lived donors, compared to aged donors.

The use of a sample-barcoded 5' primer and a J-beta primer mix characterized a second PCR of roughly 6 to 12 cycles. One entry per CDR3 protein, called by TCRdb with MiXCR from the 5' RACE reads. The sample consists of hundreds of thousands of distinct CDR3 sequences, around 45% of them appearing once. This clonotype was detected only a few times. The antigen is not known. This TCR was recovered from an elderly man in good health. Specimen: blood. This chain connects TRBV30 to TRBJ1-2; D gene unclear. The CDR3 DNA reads TGTGCCTGGAGTGTGCAGAATGGCTACACCTTC. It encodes CAWSVQNGYTF.